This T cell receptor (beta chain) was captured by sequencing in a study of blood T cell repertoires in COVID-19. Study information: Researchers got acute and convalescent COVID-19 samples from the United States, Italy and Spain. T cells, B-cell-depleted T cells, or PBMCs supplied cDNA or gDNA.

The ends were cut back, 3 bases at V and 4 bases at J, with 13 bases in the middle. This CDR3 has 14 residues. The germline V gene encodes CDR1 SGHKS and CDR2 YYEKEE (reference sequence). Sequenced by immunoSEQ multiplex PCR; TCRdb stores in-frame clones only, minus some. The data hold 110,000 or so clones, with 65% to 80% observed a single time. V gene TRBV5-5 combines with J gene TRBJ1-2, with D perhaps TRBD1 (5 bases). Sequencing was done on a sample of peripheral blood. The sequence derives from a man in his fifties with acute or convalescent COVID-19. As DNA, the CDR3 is TGTGCCAGCAGCTCAGGGCAAGGGGCCTATGGCTACACCTTC. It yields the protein CASSSGQGAYGYTF.